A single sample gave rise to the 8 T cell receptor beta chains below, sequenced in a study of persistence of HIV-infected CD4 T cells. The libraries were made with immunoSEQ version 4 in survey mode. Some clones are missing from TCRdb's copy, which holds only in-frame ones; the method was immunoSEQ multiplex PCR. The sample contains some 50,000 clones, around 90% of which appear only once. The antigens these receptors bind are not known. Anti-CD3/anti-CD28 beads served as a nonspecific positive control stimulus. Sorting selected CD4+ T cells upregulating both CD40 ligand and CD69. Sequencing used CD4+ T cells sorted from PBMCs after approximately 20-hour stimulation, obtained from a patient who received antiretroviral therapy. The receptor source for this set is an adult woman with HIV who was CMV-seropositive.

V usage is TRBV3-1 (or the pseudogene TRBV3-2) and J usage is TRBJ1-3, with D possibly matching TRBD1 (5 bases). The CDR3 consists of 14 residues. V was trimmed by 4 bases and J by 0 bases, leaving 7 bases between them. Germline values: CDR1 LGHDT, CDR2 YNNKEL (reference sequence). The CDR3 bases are TGTGCCAGCAGCCGACAGAACTCTGGAAACACCATATATTTT. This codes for CASSRQNSGNTIYF.

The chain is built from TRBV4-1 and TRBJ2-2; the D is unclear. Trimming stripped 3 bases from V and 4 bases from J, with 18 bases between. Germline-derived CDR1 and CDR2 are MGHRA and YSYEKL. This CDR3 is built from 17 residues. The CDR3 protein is CASSHGPDPPSTGELFF. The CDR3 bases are TGCGCCAGCAGCCATGGACCCGACCCCCCGAGCACCGGGGAGCTGTTTTTT.

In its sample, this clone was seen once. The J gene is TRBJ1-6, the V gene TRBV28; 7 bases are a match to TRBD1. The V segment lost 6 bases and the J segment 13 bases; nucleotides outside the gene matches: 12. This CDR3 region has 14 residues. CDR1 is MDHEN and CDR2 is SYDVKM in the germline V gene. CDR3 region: CASRGTASQNPLHF. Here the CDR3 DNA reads TGTGCCAGCAGGGGGACAGCCAGTCAGAATCCCCTCCACTTT. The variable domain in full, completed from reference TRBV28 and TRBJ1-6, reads DVKVTQSSRYLVKRTGEKVFLECVQDMDHENMFWYRQDPGLGLRLIYFSYDVKMKEKGDIPEGYSVSREKKERFSLILESASTNQTSMYLCASRGTASQNPLHFGNGTRLTVT.

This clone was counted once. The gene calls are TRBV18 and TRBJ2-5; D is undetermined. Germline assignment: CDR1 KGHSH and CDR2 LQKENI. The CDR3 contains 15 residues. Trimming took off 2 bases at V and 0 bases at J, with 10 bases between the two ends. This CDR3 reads CASSPGIGYQETQYF. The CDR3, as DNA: TGTGCCAGCTCACCAGGGATCGGTTACCAAGAGACCCAGTACTTC.

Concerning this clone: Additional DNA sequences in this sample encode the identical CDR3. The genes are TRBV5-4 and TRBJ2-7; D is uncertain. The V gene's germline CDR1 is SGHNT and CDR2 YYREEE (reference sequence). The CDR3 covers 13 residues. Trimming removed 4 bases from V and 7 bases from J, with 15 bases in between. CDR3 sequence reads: CASSNRTSEEQYF. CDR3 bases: TGTGCCAGCAGCAACCGGACCTCCGAGGAGCAGTACTTC.

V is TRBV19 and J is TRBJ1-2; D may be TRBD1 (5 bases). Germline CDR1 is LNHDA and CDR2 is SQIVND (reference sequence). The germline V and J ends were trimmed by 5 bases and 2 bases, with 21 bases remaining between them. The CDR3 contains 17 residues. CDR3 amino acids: CASSPLPTDTSNYGYTF. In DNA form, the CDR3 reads TGTGCCAGTAGTCCCCTACCGACGGACACCTCCAACTATGGCTACACCTTC.

CDR3 amino acids: CASSRRTGVEGGYTF. The CDR3, as DNA: TGTGCCAGCAGTCGACGGACAGGGGTGGAGGGTGGCTACACCTTC. The chain carries TRBV7-9 and TRBJ1-2; 9 nucleotides match TRBD1. V dropped 6 bases and J dropped 7; count of bases not matched to a gene: 12. There are 15 residues in the CDR3. CDR1 and CDR2 from the germline V gene are SEHNR and FQNEAQ (reference sequence).

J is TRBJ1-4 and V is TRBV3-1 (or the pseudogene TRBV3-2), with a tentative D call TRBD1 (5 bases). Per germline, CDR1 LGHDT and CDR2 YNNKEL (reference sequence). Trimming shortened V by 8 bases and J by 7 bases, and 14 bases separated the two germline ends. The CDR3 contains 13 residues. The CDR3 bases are TGTGCCAGCCGAACCCGGGGCTCTGAAAAACTGTTTTTT. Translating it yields CASRTRGSEKLFF.